The clone carrying this TCR beta chain was detected ten times or more. Each CDR3 protein gets one entry after TCRdb re-called the 5' RACE reads with MiXCR. Among 350,000 to 450,000 distinct CDR3 sequences listed, 6% to 8% were seen once. This record belongs to a study of T cells after yellow fever vaccination. V gave up 5 bases and J gave up 6 bases; unmatched junction bases: 10. Germline V CDR1 and CDR2: LGHNA, YNFKEQ. This CDR3 has 16 amino acids. The source is a man aged 25 to 45 who received the YFV17D yellow fever vaccine. Here the sequenced sample was PBMCs, taken 5 days after the yellow fever booster vaccination. The chain joins TRBV4-2 to TRBJ2-1, with 10 bases aligning to TRBD2. As DNA, the CDR3 is TGTGCCAGCAGCGGGGGGGGTAGCGGGAGGCCCAATGAGCAGTTCTTC. Its translation is CASSGGGSGRPNEQFF.